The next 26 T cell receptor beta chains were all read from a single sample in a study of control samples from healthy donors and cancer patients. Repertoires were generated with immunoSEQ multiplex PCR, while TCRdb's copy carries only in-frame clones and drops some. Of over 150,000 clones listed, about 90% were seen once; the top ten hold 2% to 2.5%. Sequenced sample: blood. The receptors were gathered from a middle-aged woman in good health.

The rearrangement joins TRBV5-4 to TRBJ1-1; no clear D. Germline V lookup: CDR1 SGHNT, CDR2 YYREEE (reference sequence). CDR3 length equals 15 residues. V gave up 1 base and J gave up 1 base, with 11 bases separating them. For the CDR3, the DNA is TGTGCCAGCAGCTTGCCCGAGACATGGAACACTGAAGCTTTCTTT. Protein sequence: CASSLPETWNTEAFF. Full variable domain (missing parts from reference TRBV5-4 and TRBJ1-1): ETGVTQSPTHLIKTRGQQVTLRCSSQSGHNTVSWYQQALGQGPQFIFQYYREEENGRGNFPPRFSGLQFPNYSSELNVNALELDDSALYLCASSLPETWNTEAFFGQGTRLTVV.

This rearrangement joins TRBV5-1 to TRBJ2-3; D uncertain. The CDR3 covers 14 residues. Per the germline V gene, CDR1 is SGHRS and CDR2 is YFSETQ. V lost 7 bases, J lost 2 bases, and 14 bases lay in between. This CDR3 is CASGGWGDTDTQYF. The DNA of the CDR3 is TGCGCCAGCGGTGGGTGGGGTGACACAGATACGCAGTATTTT. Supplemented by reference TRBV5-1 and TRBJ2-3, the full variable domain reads KAGVTQTPRYLIKTRGQQVTLSCSPISGHRSVSWYQQTPGQGLQFLFEYFSETQRNKGNFPGRFSGRQFSNSRSEMNVSTLELGDSALYLCASGGWGDTDTQYFGPGTRLTVL.

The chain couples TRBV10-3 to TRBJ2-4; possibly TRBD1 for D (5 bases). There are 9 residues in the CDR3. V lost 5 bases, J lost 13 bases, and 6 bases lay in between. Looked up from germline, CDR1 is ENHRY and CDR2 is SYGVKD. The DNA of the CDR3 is TGTGCCATCAGTCAGGGCCAGTACTTC. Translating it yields CAISQGQYF.

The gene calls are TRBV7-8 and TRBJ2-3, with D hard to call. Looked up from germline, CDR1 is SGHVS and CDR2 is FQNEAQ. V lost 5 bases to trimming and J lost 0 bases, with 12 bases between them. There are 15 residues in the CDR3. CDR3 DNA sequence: TGTGCCAGCAGCCCCCGACCTGTTAGCACAGATACGCAGTATTTT. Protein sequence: CASSPRPVSTDTQYF.

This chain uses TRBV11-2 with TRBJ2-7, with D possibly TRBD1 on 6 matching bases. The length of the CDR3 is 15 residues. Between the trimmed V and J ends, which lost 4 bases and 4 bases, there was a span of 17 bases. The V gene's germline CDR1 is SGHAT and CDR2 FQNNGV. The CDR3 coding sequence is TGTGCCAGCAGCTCACAATTGGACAGCCGATACGAGCAGTACTTC. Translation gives CASSSQLDSRYEQYF.

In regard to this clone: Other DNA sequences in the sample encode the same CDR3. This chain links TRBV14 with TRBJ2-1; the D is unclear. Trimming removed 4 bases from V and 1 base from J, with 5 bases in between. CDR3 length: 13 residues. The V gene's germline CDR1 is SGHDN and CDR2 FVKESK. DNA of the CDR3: TGTGCCAGCAGCCGCACATCCTACAATGAGCAGTTCTTC. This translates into CASSRTSYNEQFF.

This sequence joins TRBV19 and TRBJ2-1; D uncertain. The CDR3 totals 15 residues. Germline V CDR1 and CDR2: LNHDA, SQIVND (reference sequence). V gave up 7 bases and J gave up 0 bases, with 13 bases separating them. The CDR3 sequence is CASNDLEGSYNEQFF. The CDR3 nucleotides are TGTGCCAGTAATGACCTCGAAGGCTCCTACAATGAGCAGTTCTTC.

CDR3 in DNA: TGTGCCAGTAGTAGGGACGTTCGCGAAAAACTGTTTTTT. Residues: CASSRDVREKLFF. V is TRBV19 and J is TRBJ1-4, with D perhaps TRBD1 (5 bases). V was pared by 4 bases and J by 8 bases, with 11 bases between. The CDR3 is made up of 13 amino acids. The germline V gene encodes CDR1 LNHDA and CDR2 SQIVND (reference sequence).

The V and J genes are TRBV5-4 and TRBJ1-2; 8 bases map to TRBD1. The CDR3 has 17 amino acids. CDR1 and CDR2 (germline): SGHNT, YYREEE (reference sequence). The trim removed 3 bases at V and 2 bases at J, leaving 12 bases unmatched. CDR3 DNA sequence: TGTGCCAGCAGCTCGAGGGGGACAGGCATACTCAACTATGGCTACACCTTC. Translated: CASSSRGTGILNYGYTF. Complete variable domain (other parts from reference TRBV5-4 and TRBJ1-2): ETGVTQSPTHLIKTRGQQVTLRCSSQSGHNTVSWYQQALGQGPQFIFQYYREEENGRGNFPPRFSGLQFPNYSSELNVNALELDDSALYLCASSSRGTGILNYGYTFGSGTRLTVV.

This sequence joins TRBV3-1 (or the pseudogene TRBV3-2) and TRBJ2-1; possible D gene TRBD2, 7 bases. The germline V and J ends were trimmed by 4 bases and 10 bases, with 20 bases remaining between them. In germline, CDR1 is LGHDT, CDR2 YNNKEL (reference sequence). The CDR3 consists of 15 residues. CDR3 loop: CASSRPGGLEDEQFF. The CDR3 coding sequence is TGTGCCAGCAGCCGCCCCGGGGGGCTGGAGGACGAGCAGTTCTTC.

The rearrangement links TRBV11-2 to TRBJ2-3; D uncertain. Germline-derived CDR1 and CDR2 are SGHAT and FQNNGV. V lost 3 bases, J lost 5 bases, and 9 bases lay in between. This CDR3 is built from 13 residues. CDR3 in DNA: TGTGCCAGCAGCTTGGGGATCGTAGATACGCAGTATTTT. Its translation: CASSLGIVDTQYF.

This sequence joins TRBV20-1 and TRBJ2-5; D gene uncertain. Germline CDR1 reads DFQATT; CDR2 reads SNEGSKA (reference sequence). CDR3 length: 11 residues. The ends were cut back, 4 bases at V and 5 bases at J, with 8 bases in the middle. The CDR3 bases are TGCAGTGCTATGGTTTGGGAGACCCAGTACTTC. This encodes CSAMVWETQYF.

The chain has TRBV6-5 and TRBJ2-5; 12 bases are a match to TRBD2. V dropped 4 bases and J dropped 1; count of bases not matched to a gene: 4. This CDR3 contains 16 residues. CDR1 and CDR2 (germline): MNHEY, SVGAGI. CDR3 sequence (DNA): TGTGCCAGCAGTTTACTAGCGGGGGGCAGCCAAGAGACCCAGTACTTC. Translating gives CASSLLAGGSQETQYF.

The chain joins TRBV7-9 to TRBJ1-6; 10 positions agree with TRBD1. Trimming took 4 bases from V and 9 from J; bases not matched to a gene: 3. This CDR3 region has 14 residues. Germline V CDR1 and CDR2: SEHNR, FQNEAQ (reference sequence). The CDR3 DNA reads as TGTGCCAGCAGCTACGGGACAGGGGTTTCACCCCTCCACTTT. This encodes CASSYGTGVSPLHF.

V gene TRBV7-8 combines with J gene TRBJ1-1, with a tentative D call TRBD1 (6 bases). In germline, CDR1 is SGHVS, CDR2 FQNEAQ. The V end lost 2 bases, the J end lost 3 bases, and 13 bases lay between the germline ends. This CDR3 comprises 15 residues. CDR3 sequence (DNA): TGTGCCAGCAGCTTATTTGGGACACTTTACACTGAAGCTTTCTTT. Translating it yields CASSLFGTLYTEAFF.

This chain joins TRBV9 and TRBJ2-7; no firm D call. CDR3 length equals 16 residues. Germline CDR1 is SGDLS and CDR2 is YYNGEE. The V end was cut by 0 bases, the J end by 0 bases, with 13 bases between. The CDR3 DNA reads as TGTGCCAGCAGCGTAGGCAGGAACCCGAGCTCCTACGAGCAGTACTTC. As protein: CASSVGRNPSSYEQYF.

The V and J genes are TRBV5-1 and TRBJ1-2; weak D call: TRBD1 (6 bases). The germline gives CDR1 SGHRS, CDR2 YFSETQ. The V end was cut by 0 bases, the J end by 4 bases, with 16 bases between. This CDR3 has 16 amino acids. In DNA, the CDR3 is TGCGCCAGCAGCTTGGACGGACAGCGTAATTTCTATGGCTACACCTTC. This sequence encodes CASSLDGQRNFYGYTF.

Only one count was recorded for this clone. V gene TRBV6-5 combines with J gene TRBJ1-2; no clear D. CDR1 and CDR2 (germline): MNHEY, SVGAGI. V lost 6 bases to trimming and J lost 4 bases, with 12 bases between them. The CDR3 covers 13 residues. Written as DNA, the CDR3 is TGTGCCAGCAGATCCATCGGAAGCTATGGCTACACCTTC. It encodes CASRSIGSYGYTF.

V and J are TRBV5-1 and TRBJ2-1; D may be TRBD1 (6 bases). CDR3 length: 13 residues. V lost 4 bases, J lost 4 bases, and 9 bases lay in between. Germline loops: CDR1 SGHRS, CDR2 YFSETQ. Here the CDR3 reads CASSIDRYNEQFF. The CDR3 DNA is TGCGCCAGCAGCATAGACAGGTACAATGAGCAGTTCTTC.

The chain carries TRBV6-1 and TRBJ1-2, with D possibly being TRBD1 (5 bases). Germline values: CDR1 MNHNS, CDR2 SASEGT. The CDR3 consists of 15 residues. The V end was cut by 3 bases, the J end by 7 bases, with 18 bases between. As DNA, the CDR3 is TGTGCCAGCAGTGATAATAAGGGGCTCGTGGGTGGCTACACCTTC. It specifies CASSDNKGLVGGYTF.

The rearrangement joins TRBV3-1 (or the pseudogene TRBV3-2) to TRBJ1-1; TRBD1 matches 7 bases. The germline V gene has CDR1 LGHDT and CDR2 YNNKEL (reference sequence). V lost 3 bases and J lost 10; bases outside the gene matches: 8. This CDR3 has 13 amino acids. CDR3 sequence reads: CASSQRTGAGAFF. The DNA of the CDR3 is TGTGCCAGCAGCCAGAGAACAGGGGCCGGAGCTTTCTTT.

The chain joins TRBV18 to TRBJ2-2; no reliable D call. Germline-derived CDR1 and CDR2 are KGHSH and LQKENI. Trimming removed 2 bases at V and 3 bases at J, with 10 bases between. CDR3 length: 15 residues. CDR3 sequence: CASSPSLADTGELFF. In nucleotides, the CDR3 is TGTGCCAGCTCACCAAGTCTGGCTGACACCGGGGAGCTGTTTTTT. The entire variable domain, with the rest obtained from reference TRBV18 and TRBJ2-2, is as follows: NAGVMQNPRHLVRRRGQEARLRCSPMKGHSHVYWYRQLPEEGLKFMVYLQKENIIDESGMPKERFSAEFPKEGPSILRIQQVVRGDSAAYFCASSPSLADTGELFFGEGSRLTVL.

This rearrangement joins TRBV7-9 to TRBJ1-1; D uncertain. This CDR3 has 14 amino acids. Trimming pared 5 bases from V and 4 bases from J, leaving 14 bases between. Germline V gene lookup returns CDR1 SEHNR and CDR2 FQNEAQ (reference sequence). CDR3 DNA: TGTGCCAGCAGCCACCAGACGGCGGGCACTGAAGCTTTCTTT. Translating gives CASSHQTAGTEAFF.

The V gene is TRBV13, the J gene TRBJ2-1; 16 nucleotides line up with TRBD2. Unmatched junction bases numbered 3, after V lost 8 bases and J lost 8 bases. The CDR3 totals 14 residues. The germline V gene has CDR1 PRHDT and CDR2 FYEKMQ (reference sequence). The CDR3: CASGTSGGADEQFF. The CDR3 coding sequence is TGTGCCAGCGGGACTAGCGGGGGGGCGGATGAGCAGTTCTTC. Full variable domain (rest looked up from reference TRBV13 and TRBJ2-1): AAGVIQSPRHLIKEKRETATLKCYPIPRHDTVYWYQQGPGQDPQFLISFYEKMQSDKGSIPDRFSAQQFSDYHSELNMSSLELGDSALYFCASGTSGGADEQFFGPGTRLTVL.

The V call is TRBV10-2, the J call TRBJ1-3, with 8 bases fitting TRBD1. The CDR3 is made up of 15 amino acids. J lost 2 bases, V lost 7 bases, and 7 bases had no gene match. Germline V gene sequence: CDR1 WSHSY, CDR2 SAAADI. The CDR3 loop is CASKHDRGTGNTIYF. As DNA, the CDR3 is TGCGCCAGCAAACACGACAGGGGAACTGGAAACACCATATATTTT.

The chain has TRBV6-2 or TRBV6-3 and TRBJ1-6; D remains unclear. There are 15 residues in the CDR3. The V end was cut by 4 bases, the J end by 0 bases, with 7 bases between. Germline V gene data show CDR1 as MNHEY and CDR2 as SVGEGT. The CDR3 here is CASSLGSSYNSPLHF. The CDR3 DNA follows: TGTGCCAGCAGTTTGGGAAGCTCCTATAATTCACCCCTCCACTTT.